Listed below are T cell receptor beta chains from one sample, sequenced in a study of cytomegalovirus exposure and HLA in healthy donors. Method: immunoSEQ multiplex PCR; TCRdb's copy keeps in-frame clones and lacks some. The sample consists of approximately 110,000 clones, approximately 83% of them appearing once. Sequencing used PBMCs. The receptor source for this set is a woman between 18 and 29 years old in good health and CMV-seronegative. Each CDR3 is given with its conserved first and last residue. D genes are given only for firm matches. Some rows have no size entry. The others give once, few or many, or a class for an expanded clone.

V	D	J	size	DNA	CDR3
TRBV28	NA	TRBJ1-2	NA	TGTGCCAGCTCGACAGGAGCTAACTATGGCTACACCTTC	CASSTGANYGYTF
TRBV5-6	NA	TRBJ2-5	NA	TGTGCCAGCAGCTCGCCAGTCGACAAGCAAGAGACCCAGTACTTC	CASSSPVDKQETQYF
TRBV7-2	NA	TRBJ2-2	NA	TGTGCCAGCAGCTTCCGTGGAGGCTTGAACACCGGGGAGCTGTTTTTT	CASSFRGGLNTGELFF
TRBV30	TRBD1	TRBJ2-1	NA	TGTGCCTGGAGTATAGGACAGGGGCGCAATGAGCAGTTCTTC	CAWSIGQGRNEQFF
TRBV27	NA	TRBJ1-3	NA	TGTGCCAGCAGGAGAACTGCTGGAAACACCATATATTTT	CASRRTAGNTIYF
TRBV2	NA	TRBJ2-3	once	TGTGCCAGCTGCAGGGGCACAGATACGCAGTATTTT	CASCRGTDTQYF
TRBV6-5	NA	TRBJ2-7	NA	TGTGCCAGCAGGGGACTCAGACAGGGTTCCTACGAGCAGTACTTC	CASRGLRQGSYEQYF
TRBV10-3	TRBD2	TRBJ2-7	NA	TGTGCCATCAGAAGACTAGCTCCCTACGAGCAGTACTTC	CAIRRLAPYEQYF
TRBV12-5	TRBD1	TRBJ1-1	NA	TGTGCTAGCAATTCCGGGACAGGGTTTAACACTGAAGCTTTCTTT	CASNSGTGFNTEAFF
TRBV27	NA	TRBJ2-7	NA	TGTGCCAGCAGTATGAGGGGGACGTCCTACGAGCAGTACTTC	CASSMRGTSYEQYF
TRBV29-1	NA	TRBJ1-1	NA	TGCAGCGTTGAGCGTCAGGCTAACACTGAAGCTTTCTTT	CSVERQANTEAFF
TRBV7-9	TRBD1	TRBJ2-7	NA	TGTGCCAGCAGAAACGGACAGGGACGATCCTACGAGCAGTACTTC	CASRNGQGRSYEQYF
TRBV10-2	NA	TRBJ1-5	once	TGCGCCAGCAGTGTGGGTCTACTACGGCACGGCAATCAGCCCCAGCATTTT	CASSVGLLRHGNQPQHF
TRBV29-1	NA	TRBJ2-3	NA	TGCAGCGTTGAAGGCAGGGTATCAGATACGCAGTATTTT	CSVEGRVSDTQYF
TRBV6-5	NA	TRBJ2-5	NA	TGTGCCAGCAGTTACTCGGGGGGGCGCTTAGAGACCCAGTACTTC	CASSYSGGRLETQYF
TRBV29-1	TRBD1	TRBJ2-5	NA	TGCAGCTCAACTACAGGGGGCGGTGAGACCCAGTACTTC	CSSTTGGGETQYF
TRBV5-1	TRBD1	TRBJ1-1	NA	TGCGCCAGCAGCCTTACGGGACAGGGGATGAACACTGAAGCTTTCTTT	CASSLTGQGMNTEAFF
TRBV28	NA	TRBJ1-2	NA	TGTGCCATCCTGACTGGCTATGGCTACACCTTC	CAILTGYGYTF
TRBV28	TRBD1	TRBJ1-5	NA	TGTGCCAGCAGTCTAGGGGGGAACAGGGGCAATCAGCCCCAGCATTTC	CASSLGGNRGNQPQHF
TRBV4-1	NA	TRBJ1-1	NA	TGCGCCAGCAGCCAAAAACACCTTAACACTGAAGCTTTCTTT	CASSQKHLNTEAFF
TRBV2	TRBD1	TRBJ1-2	NA	TGTGCCAGCAGTGAAGCGCTTCGGGGGACAGGGGTCGGCTACACCTTC	CASSEALRGTGVGYTF
TRBV25-1	TRBD1	TRBJ1-2	NA	TGTGCCAGCAGATCAGGGGGCGTCGATGGCTACACCTTC	CASRSGGVDGYTF
TRBV15	NA	TRBJ2-1	NA	TGTGCCACCAGCAGAAGTGTGAGCTCCTACAATGAGCAGTTCTTC	CATSRSVSSYNEQFF
TRBV4-1	NA	TRBJ2-4	NA	TGCGCCAGCAGCCAAGATACAGTCCGTCTAGCCAAAAACATTCAGTACTTC	CASSQDTVRLAKNIQYF
TRBV27	NA	TRBJ1-5	few	TGTGCCAGCAGTTCCCTGAGTAGCAATCAGCCCCAGCATTTT	CASSSLSSNQPQHF
TRBV28	NA	TRBJ1-5	NA	TGTGCCAGCAGCCGGGGGACGTCTCAGCCCCAGCATTTT	CASSRGTSQPQHF
TRBV27	NA	TRBJ1-3	NA	TGTGCCAGCAGTTTTGGGGGGGACCTCGGAAACACCATATATTTT	CASSFGGDLGNTIYF
TRBV5-4	TRBD2	TRBJ2-3	NA	TGTGCCAGCAGCTTGTGGACACTAGCGAGCCCCACAGATACGCAGTATTTT	CASSLWTLASPTDTQYF
TRBV2	TRBD1	TRBJ1-1	NA	TGTGCCAGCAGGAGGACAGGGCGAGGGAACACTGAAGCTTTCTTT	CASRRTGRGNTEAFF
TRBV28	TRBD1	TRBJ2-3	NA	TGTGCCAGCAGTTTGGACAGGGGGACAGATACGCAGTATTTT	CASSLDRGTDTQYF
TRBV6-1	NA	TRBJ2-3	NA	TGTGCCAGCAGTGAAGGAGGGGGTGGTGGAACAGATACGCAGTATTTT	CASSEGGGGGTDTQYF
TRBV4-1	NA	TRBJ1-4	NA	TGCGCCAGCTCCATAGTATACGGTGAAAAACTGTTTTTT	CASSIVYGEKLFF
TRBV9	NA	TRBJ2-5	NA	TGTGCCAGCAGCGTAGATCAGGGCAAGACCCAGTACTTC	CASSVDQGKTQYF
TRBV6-5	NA	TRBJ2-1	NA	TGTGCCAGCAGTTATTCCGGTGAGCAGTTCTTC	CASSYSGEQFF
TRBV10-3	TRBD2	TRBJ2-1	NA	TGTGCCATCAGTGAGTCCCGGGACTATGAGAAGGAGCAGTTCTTC	CAISESRDYEKEQFF
TRBV5-8	TRBD1	TRBJ1-1	NA	TGTGCCAGCAGTCACAGACAGGGTGGCACTGAAGCTTTCTTT	CASSHRQGGTEAFF
TRBV19	TRBD2	TRBJ2-1	NA	TGTGCCAGTAGTACCCCAACCCCACTAGCGGGAGTCGTGAATGAGCAGTTCTTC	CASSTPTPLAGVVNEQFF
TRBV5-8	NA	TRBJ1-3	NA	TGTGCCAGCAGCTTGGTTCAGGTCCACTCTGGAAACACCATATATTTT	CASSLVQVHSGNTIYF
TRBV19	TRBD1	TRBJ1-1	few	TGTGCCAGTAGACTGGACAGGGGCGACACTGAAGCTTTCTTT	CASRLDRGDTEAFF
TRBV15	NA	TRBJ1-1	NA	TGTGCCACCAGCAGAGATAGGCCCAGGGTCACTGAAGCTTTCTTT	CATSRDRPRVTEAFF
TRBV11-3	NA	TRBJ1-2	NA	TGTGCCAGCAGCTCAACAGAATTCCCCTATGGCTACACCTTC	CASSSTEFPYGYTF